This T cell receptor (beta chain) stems from a study of T cells in Graves' hyperthyroidism and ophthalmopathy. For the study at large: The initial diagnosis was the point when peripheral blood was collected, ahead of any treatment.

This clonotype was found a few times. The length of the CDR3 is 15 residues. Trimming cost V 1 base and J 5 bases; bases outside gene matches: 2. The V gene's germline CDR1 is SGDLS and CDR2 YYNGEE. TCR beta CDR3 sequences were amplified from RNA transcripts. HTBI primers were employed in a first-round RT-PCR of the TCR CDR3. Via MiXCR, TCRdb re-called the multiplex PCR reads, giving one row per CDR3 protein. Here the sample spans hundreds of thousands of distinct CDR3 sequences, about a sixth being singletons. The diagnoses drew upon clinical symptoms, serum thyroxine and TRAb, thyroid ultrasound and orbital computed tomography.

Sample: blood. This rearrangement joins TRBV9 to TRBJ2-2, with TRBD1 matching 10 bases. The clonotype comes from a woman in her late teens or twenties with Graves' ophthalmopathy. The CDR3 here is CASSVRDRGTGELFF. CDR3 coding DNA: TGTGCCAGCAGCGTACGGGACAGGGGAACCGGGGAGCTGTTTTTT.